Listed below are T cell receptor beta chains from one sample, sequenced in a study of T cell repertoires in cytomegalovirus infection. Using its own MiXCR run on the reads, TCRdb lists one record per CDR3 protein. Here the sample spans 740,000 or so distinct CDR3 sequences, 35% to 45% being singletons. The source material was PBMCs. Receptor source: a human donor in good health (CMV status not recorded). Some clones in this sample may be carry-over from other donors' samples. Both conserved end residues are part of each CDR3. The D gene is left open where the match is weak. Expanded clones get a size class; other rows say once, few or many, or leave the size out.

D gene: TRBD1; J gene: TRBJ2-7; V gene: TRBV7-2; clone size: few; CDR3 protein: CASSSTGSHEQYF; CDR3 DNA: TGTGCCAGCAGCTCGACAGGGTCCCACGAGCAGTACTTC
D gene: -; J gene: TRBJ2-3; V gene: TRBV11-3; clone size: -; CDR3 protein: CASSLEGGGARRTTQYF; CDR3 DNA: TGTGCCAGCAGCTTAGAAGGTGGGGGGGCAAGAAGAACCACGCAGTATTTT
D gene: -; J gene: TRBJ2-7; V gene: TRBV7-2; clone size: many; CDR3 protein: CASSPRPASSYEQYF; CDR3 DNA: TGTGCCAGCAGCCCCCGCCCGGCGTCTTCCTACGAGCAGTACTTC
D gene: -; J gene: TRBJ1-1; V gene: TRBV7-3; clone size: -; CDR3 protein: CASSLWSREGHEAFF; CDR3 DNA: TGTGCCAGCAGCTTATGGTCGCGGGAGGGACATGAAGCTTTCTTT
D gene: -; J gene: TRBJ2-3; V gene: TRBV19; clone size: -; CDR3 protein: CASRTKDSPLPQYF; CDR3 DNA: TGTGCCAGTAGAACAAAGGACTCCCCGTTACCCCAGTATTTT
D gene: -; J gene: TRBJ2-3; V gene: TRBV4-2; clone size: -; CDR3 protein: CASSQGEHTQYF; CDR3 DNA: TGTGCCAGCAGCCAAGGCGAGCATACGCAGTATTTT
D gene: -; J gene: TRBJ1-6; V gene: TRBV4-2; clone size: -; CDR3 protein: CASSQRPGNSPLHF; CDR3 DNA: TGTGCCAGCAGCCAGCGGCCCGGGAATTCACCCCTCCACTTT
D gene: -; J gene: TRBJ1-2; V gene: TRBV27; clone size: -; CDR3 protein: CATRKEVNYGYTF; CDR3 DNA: TGTGCCACCAGGAAAGAGGTGAACTATGGCTACACCTTC
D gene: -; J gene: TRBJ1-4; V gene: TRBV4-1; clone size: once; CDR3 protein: CASSPPSKTNEKLFF; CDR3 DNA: TGCGCCAGCAGCCCGCCTTCCAAGACTAATGAAAAACTGTTTTTT
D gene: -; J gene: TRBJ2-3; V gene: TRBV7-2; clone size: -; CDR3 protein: CASSPEGQSTDTQYF; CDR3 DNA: TGTGCCAGCAGCCCGGAGGGACAAAGCACAGATACGCAGTATTTT
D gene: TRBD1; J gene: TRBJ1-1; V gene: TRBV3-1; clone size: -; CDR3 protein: CASRQGTYTEAFF; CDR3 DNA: TGTGCCAGCCGACAGGGTACATACACTGAAGCTTTCTTT
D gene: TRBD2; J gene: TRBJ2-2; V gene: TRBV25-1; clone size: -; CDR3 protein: CASSEYRGTTTSNTGELFF; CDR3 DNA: TGTGCCAGCAGTGAATACCGCGGGACTACAACCTCGAACACCGGGGAGCTGTTTTTT
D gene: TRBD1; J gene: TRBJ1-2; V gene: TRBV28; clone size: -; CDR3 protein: CASSSTGQGGYGYTF; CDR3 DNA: TGTGCCAGCAGTTCAACTGGGCAGGGGGGCTATGGCTACACCTTC
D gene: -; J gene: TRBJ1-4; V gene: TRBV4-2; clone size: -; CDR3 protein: CASSQDRRDEKLFF; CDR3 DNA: TGTGCCAGCAGCCAAGATCGGCGGGATGAAAAACTGTTTTTT
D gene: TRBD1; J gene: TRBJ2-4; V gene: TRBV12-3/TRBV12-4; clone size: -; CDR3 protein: CASSPTGGDKNIQYF; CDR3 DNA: TGTGCCAGCAGTCCTACAGGGGGAGACAAAAACATTCAGTACTTC
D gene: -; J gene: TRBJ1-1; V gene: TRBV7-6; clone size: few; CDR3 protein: CASSSNPTPGPTEAFF; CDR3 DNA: TGTGCCAGCAGCTCGAATCCGACCCCCGGCCCGACTGAAGCTTTCTTT
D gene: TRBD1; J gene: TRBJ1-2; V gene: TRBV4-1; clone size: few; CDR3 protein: CASSRTGTVNNYGYTF; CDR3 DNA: TGCGCCAGCAGCCGCACCGGGACAGTAAATAACTATGGCTACACCTTC
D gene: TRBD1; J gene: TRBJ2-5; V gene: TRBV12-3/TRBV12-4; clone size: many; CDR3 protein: CASSFGTGGFQETQYF; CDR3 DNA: TGTGCCAGCAGTTTTGGGACAGGGGGTTTCCAAGAGACCCAGTACTTC
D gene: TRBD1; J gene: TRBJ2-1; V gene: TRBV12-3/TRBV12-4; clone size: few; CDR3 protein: CASSLQGATQGEQFF; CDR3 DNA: TGTGCCAGCAGTCTACAGGGGGCGACGCAAGGTGAGCAGTTCTTC
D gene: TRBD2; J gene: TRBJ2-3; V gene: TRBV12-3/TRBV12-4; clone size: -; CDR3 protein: CASRRTSGSVTQYF; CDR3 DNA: TGTGCCAGCAGACGGACTAGCGGGAGTGTCACGCAGTATTTT
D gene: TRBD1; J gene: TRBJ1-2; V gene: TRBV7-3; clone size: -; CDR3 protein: CASSPGTAAYGYTF; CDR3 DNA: TGTGCCAGCAGTCCCGGGACAGCGGCGTATGGCTACACCTTC
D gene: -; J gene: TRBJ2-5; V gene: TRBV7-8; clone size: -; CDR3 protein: CASTALVGSEPQYF; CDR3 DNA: TGTGCCAGCACTGCACTAGTGGGTTCGGAGCCCCAGTACTTC